These 13 T cell receptor beta chains originate from one sample sequenced in a study of blood T cells in healthy people across ages. Primers used in a second PCR of about 7 to 12 cycles were a sample-barcoded 5' primer and a J-beta primer mix. A single record per CDR3 protein comes from TCRdb applying MiXCR to the 5' RACE reads. The table shows hundreds of thousands of distinct CDR3 sequences, with about a fifth occurring only once. Sequenced sample: blood. The receptors come from a man in his 70s in good health.

The chain carries TRBV6-2 or TRBV6-3 and TRBJ2-1; D not resolved. Trimming left V 6 bases short and J 7 bases short, with 10 bases between. The CDR3 runs to 12 residues. Looked up from germline, CDR1 is MNHEY and CDR2 is SVGEGT. The CDR3 sequence: CASSKTRNEQFF. CDR3 nucleotides: TGTGCCAGCAGCAAGACCCGGAATGAGCAGTTCTTC.

The J gene is TRBJ1-1, the V gene TRBV10-3, with TRBD1 identical over 8 bases. CDR1 and CDR2 (germline): ENHRY, SYGVKD. The CDR3 contains 15 residues. V gave up 10 bases and J gave up 3 bases; unmatched junction bases: 13. The CDR3 region is CATTPLDRGDTEAFF. The CDR3 DNA follows: TGTGCCACGACGCCACTCGACAGGGGAGACACTGAAGCTTTCTTT.

Details on this clonotype: A read error may produce the germline difference seen at one junction end. The chain combines TRBV12-3 or TRBV12-4 with TRBJ2-7; the match to TRBD2 covers 10 bases. The CDR3 has 11 amino acids. CDR3 amino acids: CASSPGTSVHF. The CDR3 DNA reads as TGTGCCAGCAGCCCCGGGACTAGCGTACACTTC.

This chain links TRBV7-2 with TRBJ2-1; D gene uncertain. The ends were cut back, 7 bases at V and 5 bases at J, with 12 bases in the middle. Germline V gene data show CDR1 as SGHTA and CDR2 as FQGNSA. CDR3 length: 13 residues. The CDR3 DNA sequence: TGTGCCAGCACCCACCGCACCAACAATGAGCAGTTCTTC. Its protein product is CASTHRTNNEQFF.

The sample holds a few counts of this clonotype. The chain is built from TRBV5-1 and TRBJ2-7, with TRBD1 identical over 8 bases. V lost 5 bases and J lost 2; bases outside the gene matches: 15. The CDR3 covers 17 residues. Germline loops: CDR1 SGHRS, CDR2 YFSETQ. CDR3 bases: TGCGCCAGCAGTATCAATTTGGCCAACAGGGGGACCTACGAGCAGTACTTC. It yields the protein CASSINLANRGTYEQYF.

The genes are TRBV6-2 or TRBV6-3 and TRBJ2-4; D remains ambiguous. CDR3 length: 12 residues. V shed 0 bases and J shed 14 bases, with 11 bases lying between them. CDR1 is MNHEY, CDR2 SVGEGT, per germline. The chain's CDR3 is CASSYSGYLEYF. The CDR3 nucleotides read TGTGCCAGCAGTTACTCGGGGTATCTCGAGTACTTC.

This sequence joins TRBV7-2 and TRBJ1-5; D remains ambiguous. Germline CDR1 is SGHTA and CDR2 is FQGNSA. The CDR3 has 13 amino acids. V shed 3 bases and J shed 6 bases, with 9 bases lying between them. The CDR3 sequence is CASSFGRLQPQHF. Written as DNA, the CDR3 is TGTGCCAGCAGCTTCGGACGACTTCAGCCCCAGCATTTT.

V gene TRBV14 combines with J gene TRBJ2-3; TRBD2 matches 12 bases. The length of the CDR3 is 18 residues. V dropped 0 bases and J dropped 1; count of bases not matched to a gene: 5. Germline V gene lookup returns CDR1 SGHDN and CDR2 FVKESK. This chain's CDR3 is CASSQEEGLAGRTDTQYF. The CDR3 region has the DNA TGTGCCAGCAGCCAAGAAGAAGGACTAGCGGGACGCACAGATACGCAGTATTTT.

In its sample, this clonotype was seen many times. This chain uses TRBV7-6 with TRBJ2-1, with 9 bases aligning to TRBD2. This CDR3 is 14 amino acids long. V was clipped by 5 bases and J by 7 bases; unmatched bases: 6. Germline lookup yields CDR1 SGHVS and CDR2 FNYEAQ. In DNA form, the CDR3 reads TGTGCCAGCAGCAACCTAGCGGGGCGGAATGAGCAGTTCTTC. Protein product: CASSNLAGRNEQFF. The whole variable domain, remainder taken from reference TRBV7-6 and TRBJ2-1, is GAGVSQSPRYKVTKRGQDVALRCDPISGHVSLYWYRQALGQGPEFLTYFNYEAQQDKSGLPNDRFSAERPEGSISTLTIQRTEQRDSAMYRCASSNLAGRNEQFFGPGTRLTVL.

This clonotype was detected a few times. This CDR3 is CASSQVGSFEQFF. The CDR3 DNA sequence: TGTGCCAGCAGCCAAGTAGGAAGTTTTGAGCAGTTCTTC. V is TRBV3-1 and J is TRBJ2-5; no clear D. The J call is doubtful: the DNA matches TRBJ2-1 better. The CDR3 contains 13 residues. Germline loops: CDR1 LGHDT, CDR2 YNNKEL (reference sequence).

This clonotype turned up a few times. This rearrangement joins TRBV12-3 or TRBV12-4 to TRBJ1-2; D call uncertain. Trimming took 4 bases from V and 7 from J, leaving 19 bases between them. This CDR3 region has 15 residues. The CDR3 region is CASSSDTFQKGGYTF. Written as DNA, the CDR3 is TGTGCCAGCAGTTCGGATACCTTCCAAAAGGGTGGCTACACCTTC.

V and J are TRBV20-1 and TRBJ2-6; maybe TRBD1 (5 bases). The germline V and J ends were trimmed by 0 bases and 2 bases, with 14 bases remaining between them. From germline, CDR1 is DFQATT and CDR2 SNEGSKA (reference sequence). CDR3 length: 17 residues. CDR3 bases: TGCAGTGCTAGAGATCTGTTAGGGGTCACTGGGGCCAACGTCCTGACTTTC. Its protein is CSARDLLGVTGANVLTF.

This chain connects TRBV7-9 to TRBJ2-3; D perhaps matches TRBD1 (5 bases). Per the germline V gene, CDR1 is SEHNR and CDR2 is FQNEAQ (reference sequence). This CDR3 is 17 amino acids long. V was trimmed by 4 bases and J by 2 bases, leaving 19 bases between them. The CDR3 nucleotides read TGTGCCAGCAGCTCAATAGCAGGGTCCCTTAACACAGATACGCAGTATTTT. This codes for CASSSIAGSLNTDTQYF. Supplemented by reference TRBV7-9 and TRBJ2-3, the full variable domain reads DTGVSQNPRHKITKRGQNVTFRCDPISEHNRLYWYRQTLGQGPEFLTYFQNEAQLEKSRLLSDRFSAERPKGSFSTLEIQRTEQGDSAMYLCASSSIAGSLNTDTQYFGPGTRLTVL.